The 20 T cell receptor beta chains below were found in one sample sequenced in a study of blood T cell repertoires in COVID-19. TCRdb keeps only in-frame clones here, not all; method: immunoSEQ multiplex PCR. The table shows 200,000 to 250,000 clones, with about 85% occurring only once. Input material: PBMCs or T cells enriched from blood (not recorded which). The receptors stem from a young man who had recovered from COVID-19.

As for this clone: At the DNA level, this CDR3 is encoded by other sequences in the same sample as well. The V call is TRBV7-2, the J call TRBJ1-2, with D perhaps matching TRBD1 (5 bases). The CDR3 covers 14 residues. V dropped 1 base and J dropped 4 bases, with 10 bases sitting between them. CDR1 and CDR2 from the germline V gene are SGHTA and FQGNSA. CDR3 DNA: TGTGCCAGCAGCTTAGATGGGGGGGGCTATGGCTACACCTTC. Translation: CASSLDGGGYGYTF.

This sequence joins TRBV10-3 and TRBJ1-5, with D uncertain. This CDR3 spans 13 amino acids. Trimming stripped 2 bases from V and 3 bases from J, with 5 bases between. CDR1 and CDR2 from the germline V gene are ENHRY and SYGVKD. CDR3 protein: CAISEGTNQPQHF. The CDR3 DNA sequence: TGTGCCATCAGTGAGGGCACCAATCAGCCCCAGCATTTT.

Points on this clone: The identical CDR3 is also encoded by other nucleotide sequences in the sample. DNA for the CDR3: TGTGCCAGCAGTGGACAGGGGACAGGAAACACCATATATTTT. It specifies CASSGQGTGNTIYF. The chain is built from TRBV2 and TRBJ1-3; 8 nucleotides match TRBD1. The CDR3 has 14 residues. J gave up 4 bases and V 4 bases, and 3 bases lay outside the gene matches. The germline V gene encodes CDR1 SNHLY and CDR2 FYNNEI. Supplemented by reference TRBV2 and TRBJ1-3, the full variable domain reads EPEVTQTPSHQVTQMGQEVILRCVPISNHLYFYWYRQILGQKVEFLVSFYNNEISEKSEIFDDQFSVERPDGSNFTLKIRSTKLEDSAMYFCASSGQGTGNTIYFGEGSWLTVV.

The J gene is TRBJ2-6, the V gene TRBV19; D gene ambiguous. Trimming removed 1 base at V and 1 base at J, with 5 bases between. The CDR3 length is 15 residues. Germline assignment: CDR1 LNHDA and CDR2 SQIVND (reference sequence). The CDR3 spells CASSIVRSGANVLTF. The CDR3 coding sequence is TGTGCCAGTAGTATAGTCCGTTCTGGGGCCAACGTCCTGACTTTC.

J is TRBJ1-5 and V is TRBV7-6, with a tentative D call TRBD1 (5 bases). The CDR3 has 16 residues. Germline CDR1 is SGHVS and CDR2 is FNYEAQ. V was pared by 2 bases and J by 0 bases, with 11 bases between. CDR3 amino acids: CASSLTGFDSNQPQHF. CDR3 in DNA: TGTGCCAGCAGCTTAACAGGCTTCGATAGCAATCAGCCCCAGCATTTT.

The CDR3 DNA is TGTGCCAGCAGCCAAGATTTTGGCACAGCTAATTCACCCCTCCACTTT. Translation: CASSQDFGTANSPLHF. This chain links TRBV14 with TRBJ1-6; D is unresolved. With 0 bases removed from V and 6 bases from J, the gap between germline ends came to 12 bases. CDR3 length: 16 residues. From germline, CDR1 is SGHDN and CDR2 FVKESK. The whole variable domain, filled in from reference TRBV14 and TRBJ1-6, reads EAGVTQFPSHSVIEKGQTVTLRCDPISGHDNLYWYRRVMGKEIKFLLHFVKESKQDESGMPNNRFLAERTGGTYSTLKVQPAELEDSGVYFCASSQDFGTANSPLHFGNGTRLTVT.

This sequence joins TRBV12-3 or TRBV12-4 and TRBJ1-2, with 7 bases identical to TRBD1. The CDR3 runs to 13 residues. The trim removed 7 bases at V and 8 bases at J, leaving 10 bases unmatched. In DNA form, the CDR3 reads TGTGCCAGCATTCAGGACAGGCAGCCGGGCTACACCTTC. Its translation: CASIQDRQPGYTF.

V usage is TRBV27 and J usage is TRBJ1-2; 7 bases line up with TRBD1. Germline V gene data show CDR1 as MNHEY and CDR2 as SMNVEV (reference sequence). With 5 bases clipped from V and 7 bases from J, the junction kept 10 bases outside the gene matches. The CDR3 is 14 amino acids. The DNA for the CDR3 is TGTGCCAGCAGTGCGACAGGGCTACTGGGTGGCTACACCTTC. Translated: CASSATGLLGGYTF.

The V gene is TRBV6-5, the J gene TRBJ1-6, with D possibly being TRBD1 (6 bases). V was trimmed by 4 bases and J by 7 bases, leaving 17 bases between them. Germline V gene lookup returns CDR1 MNHEY and CDR2 SVGAGI. There are 16 residues in the CDR3. CDR3 sequence reads: CASSSSSGVSNSPLHF. The CDR3 DNA reads TGTGCCAGCAGTTCAAGCTCAGGGGTCTCAAATTCACCCCTCCACTTT.

This chain links TRBV2 with TRBJ2-3, with TRBD2 matching over 7 bases. Trimming cost V 0 bases and J 4 bases; bases outside gene matches: 1. The CDR3 runs to 14 residues. Germline V gives CDR1 SNHLY, CDR2 FYNNEI. The CDR3: CASSEAGRADTQYF. CDR3 coding DNA: TGTGCCAGCAGTGAAGCTGGGAGGGCAGATACGCAGTATTTT.

The V gene is TRBV6-5, the J gene TRBJ1-1; TRBD1 matches at 11 bases. The CDR3 covers 15 residues. CDR1 is MNHEY and CDR2 is SVGAGI in the germline V gene. J was trimmed by 4 bases and V by 6 bases; bases with no gene match: 7. The CDR3: CASRLDRGLATEAFF. The CDR3 nucleotides read TGTGCCAGCAGATTGGACAGGGGGCTGGCCACTGAAGCTTTCTTT.

The chain uses TRBV29-1 and TRBJ1-2; 8 bases line up with TRBD1. The V segment lost 3 bases and the J segment 7 bases; nucleotides outside the gene matches: 7. Germline V gives CDR1 SQVTM, CDR2 ANQGSEA. The CDR3 is 13 residues long. In nucleotides, the CDR3 is TGCAGCGTTGAGGGACAGGAATTCGGTGGCTACACCTTC. This codes for CSVEGQEFGGYTF.

This chain links TRBV5-6 with TRBJ1-1, with D hard to call. The CDR3 sequence is 12 residues long. Trimming took off 2 bases at V and 1 base at J, with 3 bases between the two ends. Germline V gene data show CDR1 as SGHDT and CDR2 as YYEEEE. The CDR3 spells CASSLANTEAFF. The CDR3 coding sequence is TGTGCCAGCAGCTTAGCGAACACTGAAGCTTTCTTT.

V usage is TRBV9 and J usage is TRBJ2-3; 10 nucleotides line up with TRBD2. CDR3 length: 15 residues. CDR1 SGDLS and CDR2 YYNGEE come from the germline V gene. Germline trimming cut 2 bases from V and 3 bases from J; bases unmatched to any gene: 3. The CDR3, as DNA: TGTGCCAGCAGCGTCGGTAGCGGGGGGACAGATACGCAGTATTTT. It encodes CASSVGSGGTDTQYF.

The chain uses TRBV6-5 and TRBJ2-7, with D perhaps TRBD1 (5 bases). The germline V gene encodes CDR1 MNHEY and CDR2 SVGAGI. The CDR3 spans 15 residues. Trimming took off 7 bases at V and 0 bases at J, with 16 bases between the two ends. The CDR3 DNA reads as TGTGCCAGCACGGGTGTCGACAGTGGCTCCTACGAGCAGTACTTC. Protein product: CASTGVDSGSYEQYF.

This clone came up once. The chain employs TRBV9 and TRBJ1-2; D not certain. There are 14 residues in the CDR3. Trimming left V 2 bases short and J 3 bases short, with 11 bases between. Germline V lookup: CDR1 SGDLS, CDR2 YYNGEE. The CDR3 reads CASSVLDPYYGYTF. The CDR3 DNA reads as TGTGCCAGCAGCGTCTTAGATCCGTACTATGGCTACACCTTC. Looking up the rest from reference TRBV9 and TRBJ1-2 gives the full variable domain: DSGVTQTPKHLITATGQRVTLRCSPRSGDLSVYWYQQSLDQGLQFLIQYYNGEERAKGNILERFSAQQFPDLHSELNLSSLELGDSALYFCASSVLDPYYGYTFGSGTRLTVV.

The rearrangement joins TRBV6-5 to TRBJ2-3; D might be TRBD2 (6 bases). The CDR3 consists of 11 residues. The germline gives CDR1 MNHEY, CDR2 SVGAGI. V lost 4 bases and J lost 14, with 13 bases in between. The CDR3 here is CASSLGTYTYF. For the CDR3, the DNA is TGTGCCAGCAGTTTGGGGACTTACACGTATTTT.

This chain connects TRBV7-9 to TRBJ1-1; tentatively, D is TRBD1 (5 bases). The germline V gene has CDR1 SEHNR and CDR2 FQNEAQ (reference sequence). The V gene lost 2 bases and the J gene lost 4 bases, with 14 bases spanning the gap. This CDR3 spans 15 amino acids. The CDR3 sequence is CASSLLGGTSTEAFF. CDR3 DNA sequence: TGTGCCAGCAGCTTATTGGGGGGAACGAGCACTGAAGCTTTCTTT.

This clone showed up just once. The chain employs TRBV5-1 and TRBJ1-2; D is unresolved. Trimming shortened V by 0 bases and J by 8 bases, and 11 bases separated the two germline ends. CDR3 length: 13 residues. The germline gives CDR1 SGHRS, CDR2 YFSETQ. The CDR3 nucleotides are TGCGCCAGCAGCTTGGACGGGGTTCGAGGCTACACCTTC. This encodes CASSLDGVRGYTF.

The chain is built from TRBV6-2 or TRBV6-3 and TRBJ2-6; 8 bases are a match to TRBD1. Germline V gives CDR1 MNHEY, CDR2 SVGEGT. This CDR3 has 17 residues. J was trimmed by 0 bases and V by 5 bases; bases with no gene match: 6. The CDR3 DNA reads TGTGCCAGCAGTCCCGGACAGGGTAGCTCTGGGGCCAACGTCCTGACTTTC. Protein: CASSPGQGSSGANVLTF.